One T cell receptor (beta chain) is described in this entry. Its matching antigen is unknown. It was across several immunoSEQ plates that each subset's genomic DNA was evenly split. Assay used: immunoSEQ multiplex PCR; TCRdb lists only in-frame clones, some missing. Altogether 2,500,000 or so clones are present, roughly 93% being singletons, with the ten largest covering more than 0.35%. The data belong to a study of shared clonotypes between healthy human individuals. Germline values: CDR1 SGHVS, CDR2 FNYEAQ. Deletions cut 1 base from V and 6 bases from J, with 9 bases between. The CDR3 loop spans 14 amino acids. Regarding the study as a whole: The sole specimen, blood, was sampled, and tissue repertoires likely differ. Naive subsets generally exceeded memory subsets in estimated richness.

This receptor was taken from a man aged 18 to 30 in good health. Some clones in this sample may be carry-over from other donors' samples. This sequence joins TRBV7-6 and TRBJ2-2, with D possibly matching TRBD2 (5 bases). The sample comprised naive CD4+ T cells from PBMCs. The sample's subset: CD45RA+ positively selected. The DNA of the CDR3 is TGTGCCAGCAGCTTAGTACCGGGATCCGGGGAGCTGTTTTTT. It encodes CASSLVPGSGELFF.